Below, 2 T cell receptor beta chains from the same sample are listed, as sequenced in a study of cytotoxic CD8 clonotypes in ibrutinib-treated CLL. The assay was immunoSEQ multiplex PCR, and TCRdb's table has in-frame clones only and misses some. The profile shows fewer than 400,000 clones, about 61% of them singletons. The sequencing used PBMCs, collected after 36 months of ibrutinib treatment. These receptors all come from a human donor with chronic lymphocytic leukemia.

The J gene is TRBJ2-3, the V gene TRBV27, with 9 positions matching TRBD2. V gave up 5 bases and J gave up 4 bases; unmatched junction bases: 7. The CDR3 contains 15 residues. Looked up from germline, CDR1 is MNHEY and CDR2 is SMNVEV (reference sequence). CDR3 residues: CASSRPSGISDTQYF. In nucleotides, the CDR3 is TGTGCCAGCAGTAGGCCTAGCGGGATCTCAGATACGCAGTATTTT.

This clone was counted a few times. V and J are TRBV9 and TRBJ2-3; 7 nucleotides match TRBD1. The V gene end was trimmed by 1 base and the J gene end by 4 bases; junction bases not matched to a gene: 6. Germline CDR1 SGDLS, CDR2 YYNGEE. The CDR3 has 15 amino acids. The CDR3 nucleotides read TGTGCCAGCAGCGTAACAGGGGTTCGGGCAGATACGCAGTATTTT. It specifies CASSVTGVRADTQYF.